The 10 T cell receptor beta chains reported below all come from one sample, sequenced in a study of blood T cells in healthy people across ages. For the second PCR, which ran for roughly 6 to 12 cycles, a sample-barcoded 5' primer and a J-beta primer mix were used. TCRdb ran MiXCR on the 5' RACE reads and lists one entry per CDR3 protein. The sample lists about 760,000 distinct CDR3 sequences, around 25% occurring once. The same data also went into a second study, on T cells of mothers and their children.

The sequencing input was blood. The receptor set was obtained from a boy aged 5-17 years in good health.

This clonotype was detected many times. This chain joins TRBV12-3 or TRBV12-4 and TRBJ2-2; weak D call: TRBD1 (7 bases). V was shortened by 6 bases and J by 6 bases, with 11 bases between the two germline ends. The CDR3 has 13 amino acids. CDR3 DNA sequence: TGTGCCAGCAGCCCCAGGGGGGCCGGGGAGCTGTTTTTT. It yields the protein CASSPRGAGELFF.

This sequence joins TRBV4-1 and TRBJ2-7; 7 nucleotides match TRBD1. The CDR3 runs to 15 residues. With V trimmed by 4 bases and J by 3 bases, 9 bases remained unmatched. CDR1 and CDR2 (germline): MGHRA, YSYEKL. CDR3 DNA: TGCGCCAGCAGCCCGCTAAAGACAGGGAGCTACGAGCAGTACTTC. Protein product: CASSPLKTGSYEQYF.

J is TRBJ1-4 and V is TRBV21-1; the DNA was not used to check the table's D call, TRBD1. TRBV21-1 is termed a pseudogene. The CDR3 is made up of 15 amino acids. CDR3 region: CASSKAPGGDEKLFF. The CDR3 nucleotides read TGTGCCAGCAGCAAAGCGCCAGGGGGCGACGAAAAGCTGTTTTTT.

The chain combines TRBV3-1 with TRBJ2-5, with TRBD2 identical over 10 bases. V dropped 2 bases and J dropped 7; count of bases not matched to a gene: 4. Looked up from germline, CDR1 is LGHDT and CDR2 is YNNKEL (reference sequence). CDR3 length: 14 residues. The CDR3 nucleotides read TGTGCCAGCAGCCAAACAGCGGGAGGGGCGACCCAGTACTTC. Translated: CASSQTAGGATQYF.

Only a few counts were recorded for this clonotype. In DNA form, the CDR3 reads TGCGCCAGCAAAGGAGGGACAACTAATGAAAAACTGTTTTTT. This encodes CASKGGTTNEKLFF. The gene calls are TRBV5-1 and TRBJ1-4; no clear D. There are 14 residues in the CDR3. V was clipped by 6 bases and J by 0 bases, with 9 bases between them. The germline CDR1 and CDR2 sequences are SGHRS and YFSETQ.

This CDR3 reads CASQSPLHYEQYF. CDR3 in DNA: TGTGCCAGCCAGTCGCCCTTGCATTACGAGCAGTACTTC. The chain links TRBV3-1 to TRBJ2-1; no reliable D call. The DNA end is a closer match to TRBJ2-7, so the J assignment may be wrong. CDR3 length: 13 amino acids. The germline gives CDR1 LGHDT, CDR2 YNNKEL (reference sequence).

The chain couples TRBV20-1 to TRBJ2-1, with D tentatively TRBD1 (5 bases). Trimming left V 0 bases short and J 9 bases short, with 15 bases between. Germline CDR1 reads DFQATT; CDR2 reads SNEGSKA (reference sequence). The CDR3 is 14 residues long. In nucleotides, the CDR3 is TGCAGTGCTAGAGAGGGGCTAGGATCGGTTGAGCAGTTCTTC. Protein: CSAREGLGSVEQFF.

This clonotype was counted only a few times. This CDR3 is CASIGTGTYEQYF. CDR3 bases: TGTGCCAGCATCGGGACAGGTACCTACGAGCAGTACTTC. The chain has TRBV7-9 and TRBJ2-5; 8 bases align to TRBD1. The J call may not be correct, given that the DNA end is closer to TRBJ2-7. The germline V gene has CDR1 SEHNR and CDR2 FQNEAQ (reference sequence). The CDR3 is made up of 13 amino acids.

The chain has TRBV10-3 and TRBJ2-7; 7 nucleotides match TRBD1. The CDR3 consists of 17 residues. V shed 0 bases and J 2 bases; nucleotides not matched to a gene: 10. Germline V CDR1 and CDR2: ENHRY, SYGVKD. In DNA, the CDR3 is TGTGCCATCAGTGAGTCGACTCGCGACAGGGCTACCTACGAGCAGTACTTC. Encoded protein: CAISESTRDRATYEQYF.

This clonotype was counted a few times. The CDR3 ends on some other residue instead of the conserved phenylalanine or tryptophan, so this is likely a read error. J is TRBJ2-1 and V is TRBV10-3; TRBD2 aligns across 7 bases. The CDR3 runs to 16 residues. J gave up 10 bases and V 3 bases, and 15 bases lay outside the gene matches. CDR1 and CDR2 from the germline V gene are ENHRY and SYGVKD. DNA for the CDR3: TGTGCCATCAGTGAAGTGGGGGGAGGGCCCCGGGGGGAGCAGTTCCTC. Residues: CAISEVGGGPRGEQFL.